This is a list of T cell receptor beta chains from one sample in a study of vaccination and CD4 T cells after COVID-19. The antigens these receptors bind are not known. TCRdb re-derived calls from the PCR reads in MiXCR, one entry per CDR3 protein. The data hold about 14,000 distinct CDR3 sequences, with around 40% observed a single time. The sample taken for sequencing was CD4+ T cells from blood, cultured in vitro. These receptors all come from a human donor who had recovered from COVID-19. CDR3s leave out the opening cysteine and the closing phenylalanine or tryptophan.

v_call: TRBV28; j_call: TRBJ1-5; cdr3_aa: ASSPRTRGATNQPQH
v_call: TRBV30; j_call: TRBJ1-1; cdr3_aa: AWSLRSSLGSEAF
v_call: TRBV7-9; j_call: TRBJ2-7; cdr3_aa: ASSLGPEQY
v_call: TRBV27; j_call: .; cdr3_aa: ASSLGVHRSYEQY
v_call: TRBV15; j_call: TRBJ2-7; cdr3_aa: ATKESGTSSYEQY
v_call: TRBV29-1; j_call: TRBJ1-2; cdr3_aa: SVRTGEGGYT
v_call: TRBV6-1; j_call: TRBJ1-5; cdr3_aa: ASRRTGEQQPQH
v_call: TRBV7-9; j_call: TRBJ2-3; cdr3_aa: ASSWTSGRGTDTQY
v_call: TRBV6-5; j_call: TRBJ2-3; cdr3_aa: ASSLGGRTDTQY
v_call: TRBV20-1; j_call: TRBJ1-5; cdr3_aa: SAKPGEGGAQPQH
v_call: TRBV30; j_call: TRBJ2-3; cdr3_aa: AWSVVGSADTQY
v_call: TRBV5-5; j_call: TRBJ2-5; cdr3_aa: ASSLVSMEETQY
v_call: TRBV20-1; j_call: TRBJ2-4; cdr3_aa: SAKRGAKNIQY